The text below deals with one T cell receptor (beta chain). The sample originates from a study of PD-L1 blockade in urothelial cancer. Study overall: Starting in the mid-2010s, patients were given atezolizumab (1,200 mg intravenously every 3 weeks). The number of prior chemotherapy regimens per patient was 0 to 3. The analyses of blood took place 3 weeks (second dose) and 6 weeks after treatment start.

A spike-in of synthetic TCR analog templates was added to each PCR. TCRdb's copy holds only in-frame clones and misses some; the assay was immunoSEQ multiplex PCR. The data contain more than 45,000 clones, approximately 81% of them singletons. The CDR3 has 15 residues. Germline V lookup: CDR1 MNHEY, CDR2 SMNVEV (reference sequence). V lost 0 bases, J lost 10 bases, and 10 bases stayed unmatched. Time point noted: pretreatment peripheral blood. This sequence was found in a man aged 65 to 79 with urothelial cancer. The input for sequencing was PBMCs, taken around atezolizumab (anti-PD-L1) treatment. The genes are TRBV27 and TRBJ2-3, with 7 bases aligning to TRBD2. The CDR3 spells CASSLSSGSGLPQYF. In nucleotides, the CDR3 is TGTGCCAGCAGTTTATCTAGCGGGTCGGGTCTACCGCAGTATTTT.